The 27 T cell receptor beta chains presented below share a single source sample, sequenced in a study of T cells in Graves' hyperthyroidism and ophthalmopathy. The source material, RNA transcripts, was used to amplify TCR beta CDR3 regions. RT-PCR in the first round (using the HTBI primer set) targeted the TCR CDR3. TCRdb reanalysed the multiplex PCR reads using MiXCR and keeps one entry per CDR3 protein. The sample comprises fewer than 450,000 distinct CDR3 sequences, approximately 17% of which are singletons, and roughly a third rests with the top ten. The specimen was blood. These receptors all stem from a woman in her twenties or thirties with Graves' hyperthyroidism that later progressed to Graves' ophthalmopathy.

This clonotype was counted at least ten times. The V and J genes are TRBV19 and TRBJ2-7; 10 bases agree with TRBD2. Germline V lookup: CDR1 LNHDA, CDR2 SQIVND (reference sequence). The CDR3 has 14 amino acids. Losses at the gene ends were 5 bases for V and 2 bases for J; bases not matched to a gene: 3. The CDR3 nucleotides read TGTGCCAGTAGTCACACTAGCGGGGCCTACGAGCAGTACTTC. Its protein product is CASSHTSGAYEQYF. The variable domain in full, with the rest retrieved from reference TRBV19 and TRBJ2-7, is DGGITQSPKYLFRKEGQNVTLSCEQNLNHDAMYWYRQDPGQGLRLIYYSQIVNDFQKGDIAEGYSVSREKKESFPLTVTSAQKNPTAFYLCASSHTSGAYEQYFGPGTRLTVT.

In this sample, this clonotype turned up many times. The V and J genes are TRBV2 and TRBJ2-7; D may be TRBD1 (5 bases). Germline CDR1 SNHLY, CDR2 FYNNEI. V dropped 3 bases and J dropped 2 bases, with 14 bases sitting between them. The CDR3 is 15 residues long. The CDR3 DNA reads TGTGCCAGCAGTGAGGGGCCAAGTGACCCCTACGAGCAGTACTTC. Translating gives CASSEGPSDPYEQYF. The full variable domain, completed using reference TRBV2 and TRBJ2-7, is EPEVTQTPSHQVTQMGQEVILRCVPISNHLYFYWYRQILGQKVEFLVSFYNNEISEKSEIFDDQFSVERPDGSNFTLKIRSTKLEDSAMYFCASSEGPSDPYEQYFGPGTRLTVT.

The table lists this clonotype with many counts. The DNA of the CDR3 is TGTGCCAGCAGCCTGAGGACTAGCGGGAGAGAGCAGTTCTTC. Protein: CASSLRTSGREQFF. This chain connects TRBV27 to TRBJ2-1; 13 nucleotides align to TRBD2. Germline V CDR1 and CDR2: MNHEY, SMNVEV (reference sequence). With 6 bases clipped from V and 10 bases from J, the junction kept 6 bases outside the gene matches. The CDR3 spans 14 residues.

Turning to this clonotype: This could be a read error, since a much larger clone is one nucleotide away. The J gene is TRBJ2-3, the V gene TRBV20-1; 12 nucleotides match TRBD2. CDR3 size: 13 residues. Germline values: CDR1 DFQATT, CDR2 SNEGSKA (reference sequence). The CDR3 sequence: CSALAGGPDSQYF. CDR3 in DNA: TGCAGTGCGCTAGCGGGAGGGCCAGATTCGCAGTATTTT.

This clonotype was recorded many times. The chain is built from TRBV6-2 or TRBV6-3 and TRBJ2-7; 8 bases fit TRBD1. Trimming at V came to 5 bases and at J to 4 bases, leaving 7 bases not matched to a gene. The CDR3 covers 14 residues. From germline, CDR1 is MNHEY and CDR2 SVGEGT. The CDR3 loop is CASSKRQGSYEQYF. DNA of the CDR3: TGTGCCAGCAGTAAGAGACAGGGGTCATACGAGCAGTACTTC.

The chain uses TRBV20-1 and TRBJ1-2; 7 nucleotides agree with TRBD1. Looked up from germline, CDR1 is DFQATT and CDR2 is SNEGSKA (reference sequence). The junction had 6 bases not matched to a gene; V was cut back by 1 base and J by 4 bases. The CDR3 is made up of 14 amino acids. For the CDR3, the DNA is TGCAGTGCTAGAGTGGACAGGATCCTCTATGGCTACACCTTC. Protein product: CSARVDRILYGYTF.

This clonotype was recorded at least ten times. V gene TRBV3-1 combines with J gene TRBJ2-3, with D maybe TRBD2 (6 bases). The CDR3 has 13 residues. Germline V gene lookup returns CDR1 LGHDT and CDR2 YNNKEL (reference sequence). V was shortened by 3 bases and J by 4 bases, with 8 bases between the two germline ends. Here the CDR3 reads CASSQSGADTQYF. The CDR3, as DNA: TGTGCCAGCAGCCAGTCGGGGGCAGATACGCAGTATTTT.

The CDR3 sequence is CASSVGVISGYTF. Here the CDR3 DNA reads TGTGCCAGCAGCGTTGGGGTTATATCAGGCTACACCTTC. V and J are TRBV6-1 and TRBJ1-2, with no clear D. V was clipped by 6 bases and J by 8 bases, with 16 bases between them. Per the germline V gene, CDR1 is MNHNS and CDR2 is SASEGT. The CDR3 spans 13 residues.

This clonotype was counted many times. The V gene is TRBV15, the J gene TRBJ2-3; D is perhaps TRBD1 or TRBD2 (5 bases each). There are 14 residues in the CDR3. Germline loops: CDR1 LNHNV, CDR2 YYDKDF (reference sequence). V was shortened by 5 bases and J by 2 bases, with 11 bases between the two germline ends. The CDR3 bases are TGTGCCACCAGCCCAGAGGGGCTCACAGATACGCAGTATTTT. Translation: CATSPEGLTDTQYF.

This clonotype was seen repeatedly, ten times or more. This chain joins TRBV15 and TRBJ2-6; D not certain. Trimming removed 3 bases at V and 1 base at J, with 10 bases between. Germline V lookup: CDR1 LNHNV, CDR2 YYDKDF (reference sequence). This CDR3 has 16 residues. The chain's CDR3 is CATSSFAGSGANVLTF. The CDR3 DNA sequence: TGTGCCACCAGCAGTTTTGCCGGGTCTGGGGCCAACGTCCTGACTTTC.

This clonotype was detected many times. V gene TRBV27 combines with J gene TRBJ1-1; D not resolved. Trimming cost V 4 bases and J 1 base, with 7 bases left between them. CDR3 length: 13 residues. Germline CDR1 reads MNHEY; CDR2 reads SMNVEV (reference sequence). CDR3 sequence reads: CASSWLQNTEAFF. The CDR3 DNA sequence: TGTGCCAGCAGTTGGTTACAGAACACTGAAGCTTTCTTT.

This clonotype occurred many times. The chain employs TRBV20-1 and TRBJ1-2; no clear D gene. CDR3 length: 13 residues. Deletions cut 0 bases from V and 8 bases from J, with 13 bases between. Looked up from germline, CDR1 is DFQATT and CDR2 is SNEGSKA (reference sequence). CDR3 residues: CSARESLTEGYTF. The CDR3 DNA sequence: TGCAGTGCTAGAGAGAGTCTAACGGAAGGCTACACCTTC.

The V call is TRBV7-9, the J call TRBJ2-1; D not resolved. Deletions cut 4 bases from V and 6 bases from J, with 13 bases between. The germline CDR1 and CDR2 sequences are SEHNR and FQNEAQ (reference sequence). The CDR3 runs to 14 residues. The CDR3 region has the DNA TGTGCCAGCAGCTCAGACTTGTCAGCCAATGAGCAGTTCTTC. Its translation: CASSSDLSANEQFF.

This clonotype was found once. This chain uses TRBV28 with TRBJ1-6; 8 bases align to TRBD1. With 5 bases clipped from V and 10 bases from J, the junction kept 10 bases outside the gene matches. Looked up from germline, CDR1 is MDHEN and CDR2 is SYDVKM. The CDR3 has 15 residues. CDR3 amino acids: CASSREGQGLSPLHF. The CDR3 DNA reads TGTGCCAGCAGTCGGGAAGGACAGGGCTTGTCACCCCTCCACTTT.

This clonotype showed up many times. In nucleotides, the CDR3 is TGTGCCAGCTCACCAGACTACAGGGCTGAAGCTTTCTTT. Translating it yields CASSPDYRAEAFF. The chain couples TRBV18 to TRBJ1-1; D may be TRBD1 (6 bases). In germline, CDR1 is KGHSH, CDR2 LQKENI. The V end lost 2 bases, the J end lost 6 bases, and 10 bases lay between the germline ends. The CDR3 covers 13 residues.

This clonotype was counted many times. This chain uses TRBV30 with TRBJ1-1, with D hard to call. Germline CDR1 GTSNPN, CDR2 SVGIG (reference sequence). V gave up 3 bases and J gave up 11 bases, with 13 bases separating them. The CDR3 extends over 11 amino acids. The CDR3 region has the DNA TGTGCCTGGAGCCTGACATTTAGGGCTTTCTTT. Encoded protein: CAWSLTFRAFF.

This clonotype was seen only a few times. The chain joins TRBV29-1 to TRBJ1-2, with D tentatively TRBD1 (5 bases). Germline CDR1 reads SQVTM; CDR2 reads ANQGSEA. CDR3 length: 19 amino acids. V was cut by 0 bases and J by 0 bases, with 23 bases left in between. The DNA of the CDR3 is TGCAGCGTTGAAGATCGCAAATGGAAGGAGAGGGGACCTAACTATGGCTACACCTTC. Protein product: CSVEDRKWKERGPNYGYTF. Using reference TRBV29-1 and TRBJ1-2 for the parts outside the CDR3, the full variable domain is SAVISQKPSRDICQRGTSLTIQCQVDSQVTMMFWYRQQPGQSLTLIATANQGSEATYESGFVIDKFPISRPNLTFSTLTVSNMSPEDSSIYLCSVEDRKWKERGPNYGYTFGSGTRLTVV.

The table lists this clonotype with many counts. V usage is TRBV10-3 and J usage is TRBJ2-3; D uncertain. Trimming left V 0 bases short and J 5 bases short, with 3 bases between. This CDR3 region has 12 residues. Germline V lookup: CDR1 ENHRY, CDR2 SYGVKD. The CDR3 nucleotides are TGTGCCATCAGTGAGTCGATAGATACGCAGTATTTT. Protein product: CAISESIDTQYF.

This clonotype was observed at least ten times. This sequence joins TRBV6-1 and TRBJ2-5; 8 bases match TRBD1. Germline CDR1 is MNHNS and CDR2 is SASEGT. CDR3 length equals 15 residues. V lost 6 bases to trimming and J lost 0 bases; unmatched junction nucleotides: 6. CDR3: CASSVDRAYQETQYF. DNA of the CDR3: TGTGCCAGCAGCGTGGACAGGGCCTACCAAGAGACCCAGTACTTC.

Regarding this clonotype: A much larger clone sits a single nucleotide away, making a read error possible. The V gene is TRBV6-1, the J gene TRBJ1-1, with a possible D match to TRBD1 (6 bases). The germline gives CDR1 MNHNS, CDR2 SASEGT. The CDR3 contains 15 residues. This chain's CDR3 is CAGRTSLQGVGLAFF. In DNA form, the CDR3 reads TGTGCCGGCAGGACTTCTTTACAGGGCGTCGGATTGGCTTTCTTT.

This clonotype was recorded many times. V and J are TRBV18 and TRBJ1-5; D is undetermined. Germline V lookup: CDR1 KGHSH, CDR2 LQKENI. CDR3 length equals 13 residues. V was clipped by 1 base and J by 6 bases, with 7 bases between them. This CDR3 is CASSPQSTQPQHF. CDR3 nucleotide sequence: TGTGCCAGCTCACCACAGTCGACTCAGCCCCAGCATTTT.

This clonotype was recorded many times. This sequence joins TRBV7-2 and TRBJ2-1, with 8 bases matching TRBD2. Trimming removed 2 bases from V and 6 bases from J; junction bases left unmatched: 9. The germline gives CDR1 SGHTA, CDR2 FQGNSA. There are 16 residues in the CDR3. The CDR3 is CASSLYAGGEGNEQFF. The CDR3 DNA follows: TGTGCCAGCAGCTTATATGCGGGAGGAGAGGGCAATGAGCAGTTCTTC.

The genes are TRBV6-1 and TRBJ2-7; TRBD1 matches at 9 bases. There are 15 residues in the CDR3. The V gene's germline CDR1 is MNHNS and CDR2 SASEGT. J was trimmed by 2 bases and V by 6 bases; bases with no gene match: 8. CDR3 in DNA: TGTGCCAGCAGAGGGGGACAGGGTAGCGCCTACGAGCAGTACTTC. Its translation is CASRGGQGSAYEQYF.

The J gene is TRBJ2-1, the V gene TRBV19; D not certain. The CDR3 has 14 amino acids. The V and J ends lost 6 bases and 5 bases respectively, with 14 bases between them. Per germline, CDR1 LNHDA and CDR2 SQIVND (reference sequence). The CDR3 protein is CASREMGADNEQFF. The CDR3 DNA follows: TGTGCCAGTAGAGAAATGGGCGCTGACAATGAGCAGTTCTTC.

This clonotype was counted many times. This rearrangement joins TRBV7-2 to TRBJ1-1; D is unclear. The germline CDR1 and CDR2 sequences are SGHTA and FQGNSA. The CDR3 runs to 15 residues. With 3 bases removed from V and 4 bases from J, the gap between germline ends came to 15 bases. This CDR3 is CASSFFQVWATEAFF. The CDR3 nucleotides are TGTGCCAGCAGCTTTTTTCAGGTGTGGGCCACTGAAGCTTTCTTT.

The rearrangement joins TRBV19 to TRBJ2-2; 9 nucleotides line up with TRBD2. Trimming took 7 bases from V and 5 from J; bases not matched to a gene: 20. Looked up from germline, CDR1 is LNHDA and CDR2 is SQIVND (reference sequence). The CDR3 totals 19 residues. DNA for the CDR3: TGTGCCAGTACCCAAGGACTAGCGCCGACCGGGCGTGGGACCGGGGAGCTGTTTTTT. This codes for CASTQGLAPTGRGTGELFF.

The sample holds many counts of this clonotype. The V and J genes are TRBV28 and TRBJ2-7, with D possibly TRBD1 on 6 matching bases. With 2 bases removed from V and 4 bases from J, the gap between germline ends came to 18 bases. Germline V lookup: CDR1 MDHEN, CDR2 SYDVKM. CDR3 length equals 16 residues. The CDR3: CASSLDPGTSVYEQYF. DNA for the CDR3: TGTGCCAGCAGTTTAGACCCCGGGACAAGTGTATACGAGCAGTACTTC.